Here is one T cell receptor (beta chain) with its context. This CDR3 comprises 13 residues. V was shortened by 1 base and J by 6 bases, with 10 bases between the two germline ends. The source of the sample is a study of blood T cell repertoires in COVID-19. In the original analysis: Using reference gene primer amplification, nucleated cell counts were estimated. The repertoire was sequenced with immunoSEQ multiplex PCR; TCRdb's copy has only in-frame clones and lacks some. V and J calls and clone size are copied from that table; D and trimming were computed from the DNA. The top ten hold 2.5% to 3% of the sample, which has roughly 130,000 clones, 88% seen once.

This TCR came from a human donor with COVID-19, enrolled during active disease. The donor label of this sample is uncertain. Material for sequencing was peripheral blood. The chain uses TRBV12-3 or TRBV12-4 and TRBJ2-7; D is possibly TRBD2 (6 bases). CDR3 residues: CASSLGPGVEQYF. CDR3 nucleotide sequence: TGTGCCAGCAGTTTAGGTCCGGGAGTCGAGCAGTACTTC.